One sample yielded the 29 T cell receptor beta chains listed below, sequenced in a study of post-analysis software for immune sequencing data. Study-wide findings and caveats: Elevated frequency relative to controls characterized roughly 5 TRBV segments in patients, TRBV5-6, TRBV5-1 and TRBV20-1 among them.

Their recognized antigens are unknown. Unique molecular identifiers featured in each of the TCR beta cDNA libraries. TCRdb re-called the PCR reads through MiXCR, storing one row per CDR3 protein. Of roughly 730,000 distinct CDR3 sequences detected, 30% appear once; the ten largest clones hold around 0.56%. The sequenced sample was blood. Receptors originate from a girl between 10 and 17 years old with multiple sclerosis.

This clonotype was counted once. The CDR3 loop reads CASSRTDRVQYF. CDR3 nucleotide sequence: TGTGCCAGTAGTAGAACCGACAGGGTCCAGTACTTC. The V and J genes are TRBV19 and TRBJ2-5, with TRBD1 matching 7 bases. Germline V gene data show CDR1 as LNHDA and CDR2 as SQIVND (reference sequence). The V gene end was trimmed by 4 bases and the J gene end by 10 bases; junction bases not matched to a gene: 6. CDR3 length: 12 residues.

The table lists this clonotype with a few counts. The chain combines TRBV20-1 with TRBJ2-5; D may correspond to TRBD1 or TRBD2 (5 bases each). Trimming removed 3 bases from V and 6 bases from J, with 17 bases in between. The CDR3 has 14 amino acids. Germline V lookup: CDR1 DFQATT, CDR2 SNEGSKA (reference sequence). The DNA for the CDR3 is TGCAGTGCTAGGGGGGATCCCCGACGGCAGACCCAGTACTTC. This encodes CSARGDPRRQTQYF.

The chain links TRBV7-2 to TRBJ1-6; 7 nucleotides line up with TRBD1. V dropped 2 bases and J dropped 8; count of bases not matched to a gene: 9. Germline CDR1 and CDR2: SGHTA and FQGNSA. The CDR3 has 16 residues. The CDR3 nucleotides read TGTGCCAGCAGCTTAAGCAGGGGGATCAACGATTCACCCCTCCACTTT. It translates to CASSLSRGINDSPLHF.

The chain combines TRBV20-1 with TRBJ2-1; TRBD2 matches at 7 bases. V trimming: 0 bases; J trimming: 5 bases; junction bases outside the gene matches: 7. The germline V gene encodes CDR1 DFQATT and CDR2 SNEGSKA (reference sequence). The CDR3 has 15 residues. The CDR3 nucleotides read TGCAGTGCTAGAGAAGTAGGGAGGGCCCACAATGAGCAGTTCTTC. It codes for CSAREVGRAHNEQFF.

The chain employs TRBV6-2 or TRBV6-3 and TRBJ2-1, with TRBD2 identical over 12 bases. With 2 bases clipped from V and 5 bases from J, the junction kept 4 bases outside the gene matches. The CDR3 has 16 amino acids. CDR1 and CDR2 (germline): MNHEY, SVGEGT. The CDR3 coding sequence is TGTGCCAGCAGTTACCTTCTAGCGGGGGGGCACAATGAGCAGTTCTTC. Translated: CASSYLLAGGHNEQFF.

This clonotype was counted only a few times. This chain uses TRBV4-3 with TRBJ1-2; D remains ambiguous. V was cut by 2 bases and J by 4 bases, with 20 bases left in between. The CDR3 loop spans 17 amino acids. From germline, CDR1 is LGHNA and CDR2 YSLEER. The CDR3 region is CASSQSDGNLGVYGYTF. DNA for the CDR3: TGCGCCAGCAGCCAATCAGATGGTAATCTGGGCGTCTATGGCTACACCTTC.

The CDR3 DNA follows: TGTGCCATCTCCGGGACAGGGGATCCAGATACGCAGTATTTT. It codes for CAISGTGDPDTQYF. The chain recombines TRBV10-3 with TRBJ2-3, with 10 nucleotides matching TRBD1. Trimming took 8 bases from V and 4 from J; bases not matched to a gene: 6. Germline values: CDR1 ENHRY, CDR2 SYGVKD. CDR3 length equals 14 residues.

The rearrangement uses TRBV20-1 and TRBJ1-1; TRBD1 might be the D (5 bases). Germline V CDR1 and CDR2: DFQATT, SNEGSKA (reference sequence). The CDR3 spans 14 residues. V gave up 2 bases and J gave up 1 base, with 11 bases separating them. The CDR3 DNA follows: TGCAGTGCTAGAATAAGGCAGGGGAACACTGAAGCTTTCTTT. Translated, it gives CSARIRQGNTEAFF.

The chain employs TRBV4-1 and TRBJ2-3, with TRBD2 matching 7 bases. J gave up 2 bases and V 4 bases, and 6 bases lay outside the gene matches. The CDR3 length is 15 residues. Germline CDR1 reads MGHRA; CDR2 reads YSYEKL. The CDR3: CASSRVLANTDTQYF. The CDR3 DNA reads TGCGCCAGCAGCCGCGTACTAGCGAACACAGATACGCAGTATTTT.

This clonotype was recorded at least ten times. This rearrangement joins TRBV13 to TRBJ2-7; 8 bases match TRBD1. The length of the CDR3 is 14 residues. After removal of 5 bases from V and 4 bases from J, the junction contained 7 bases not matched to a gene. Looked up from germline, CDR1 is PRHDT and CDR2 is FYEKMQ (reference sequence). Here the CDR3 reads CASSRTGGGYEQYF. The CDR3 DNA sequence: TGTGCCAGCAGCCGAACAGGGGGTGGGTACGAGCAGTACTTC.

A few counts support this clonotype. The chain combines TRBV20-1 with TRBJ1-1; D perhaps matches TRBD1 (5 bases). The CDR3 sequence is 16 residues long. The germline gives CDR1 DFQATT, CDR2 SNEGSKA (reference sequence). CDR3 DNA: TGCAGGGGTGAGATTGGACACCTCACGGAGAACACTGAAGCTTTCTTT. Its translation is CRGEIGHLTENTEAFF.

The genes are TRBV10-1 and TRBJ2-5, with TRBD2 identical over 8 bases. CDR1 is WNHNN, CDR2 SYGVQD, per germline (reference sequence). Losses at the gene ends were 3 bases for V and 4 bases for J; bases not matched to a gene: 7. The CDR3 is made up of 15 amino acids. The CDR3 bases are TGCGCCAGCAGTGACCCAGGACTAGCCGGAGAGACCCAGTACTTC. Its translation: CASSDPGLAGETQYF.

The chain employs TRBV6-6 and TRBJ2-3, with 7 bases lining up with TRBD1. The V and J ends lost 6 bases and 0 bases, in that order; junction bases with no gene match: 6. Germline values: CDR1 MNHNY, CDR2 SVGAGI (reference sequence). This CDR3 spans 15 amino acids. The CDR3 nucleotides are TGTGCCAGCAGCCGGGGACAGATAAGCACAGATACGCAGTATTTT. It yields the protein CASSRGQISTDTQYF.

The V and J genes are TRBV3-1 and TRBJ2-3; 8 bases are shared with TRBD1. Germline values: CDR1 LGHDT, CDR2 YNNKEL (reference sequence). J gave up 4 bases and V 4 bases, and 10 bases lay outside the gene matches. The CDR3 consists of 16 residues. The CDR3 DNA is TGTGCCAGCAGCCCCATGGACAGGGTTTTGGCAGATACGCAGTATTTT. Encoded protein: CASSPMDRVLADTQYF.

Many counts were recorded for this clonotype. The chain recombines TRBV7-2 with TRBJ2-3; D is uncertain. The germline gives CDR1 SGHTA, CDR2 FQGNSA. V lost 5 bases to trimming and J lost 14 bases, with 20 bases between them. This CDR3 contains 13 residues. This chain's CDR3 is CASSLRLSVFGYF. CDR3 nucleotides: TGTGCCAGCAGCCTAAGATTGTCGGTTTTCGGGTATTTT.

This clonotype showed up just once. The J gene is TRBJ2-5, the V gene TRBV29-1, with TRBD2 matching over 10 bases. V lost 7 bases, J lost 0 bases, and 5 bases stayed unmatched. CDR1 is SQVTM, CDR2 ANQGSEA, per germline. This CDR3 contains 14 residues. The CDR3: CSGGLAVYQETQYF. CDR3 sequence (DNA): TGCAGCGGAGGACTAGCGGTCTACCAAGAGACCCAGTACTTC.

In this sample, this clonotype turned up a few times. The rearrangement joins TRBV4-3 to TRBJ1-2; D unclear. From germline, CDR1 is LGHNA and CDR2 YSLEER. Trimming shortened V by 1 base and J by 2 bases, and 14 bases separated the two germline ends. The CDR3 length is 16 residues. As DNA, the CDR3 is TGCGCCAGCAGCCAAGTTTTGTGGGCGACCAACTATGGCTACACCTTC. This translates into CASSQVLWATNYGYTF.

In this sample, this clonotype turned up a few times. This chain links TRBV20-1 with TRBJ2-1, with D possibly matching TRBD1 (5 bases). Per the germline V gene, CDR1 is DFQATT and CDR2 is SNEGSKA (reference sequence). The germline V and J ends were trimmed by 2 bases and 10 bases, with 27 bases remaining between them. The CDR3 has 17 amino acids. The CDR3 sequence: CSARRVLLGPSAPEQFF. The CDR3 bases are TGCAGTGCTAGAAGAGTTCTCTTGGGGCCCTCGGCCCCCGAGCAGTTCTTC.

The genes are TRBV5-6 and TRBJ2-5, with D possibly being TRBD2 (6 bases). Germline-derived CDR1 and CDR2 are SGHDT and YYEEEE. V lost 0 bases and J 1 base, leaving 10 bases between the germline ends. The CDR3 has 15 amino acids. Here the CDR3 reads CASSLGRGPQETQYF. The CDR3 coding sequence is TGTGCCAGCAGCTTGGGGCGGGGCCCCCAAGAGACCCAGTACTTC.

This clonotype was detected a few times. The chain links TRBV20-1 to TRBJ2-7; the D gene could be TRBD1 or TRBD2 (5 bases each). The V end was cut by 0 bases, the J end by 2 bases, with 11 bases between. The CDR3 runs 14 residues. Germline lookup yields CDR1 DFQATT and CDR2 SNEGSKA (reference sequence). The CDR3 DNA reads as TGCAGTGCTAGAGATTTCCAGGGACCCTACGAGCAGTACTTC. Its protein is CSARDFQGPYEQYF.

The J gene is TRBJ2-5, the V gene TRBV20-1, with no clear D. The V gene lost 6 bases and the J gene lost 3 bases, with 14 bases spanning the gap. The CDR3 totals 13 residues. Per the germline V gene, CDR1 is DFQATT and CDR2 is SNEGSKA (reference sequence). The CDR3, as DNA: TGCAGTGCCCAAAGTGACCCCAAAGAGACCCAGTACTTC. It specifies CSAQSDPKETQYF.

CDR3 protein: CTTNTPRGYNEQFF. CDR3 sequence (DNA): TGCACCACTAACACCCCGAGAGGATACAATGAGCAGTTCTTC. The chain combines TRBV29-1 with TRBJ2-1; D gene uncertain. Germline V gene sequence: CDR1 SQVTM, CDR2 ANQGSEA. CDR3 size: 14 residues.

This clonotype was seen many times. V gene TRBV4-1 combines with J gene TRBJ1-2; weak D call: TRBD1 (6 bases). Trimming took 1 base from V and 4 from J, leaving 10 bases between them. The CDR3 loop spans 14 amino acids. Germline CDR1 and CDR2: MGHRA and YSYEKL. This CDR3 is CASSQARGGYGYTF. The CDR3, as DNA: TGCGCCAGCAGCCAAGCCAGGGGAGGCTATGGCTACACCTTC.

This clonotype was found a few times. V usage is TRBV6-1 and J usage is TRBJ2-3; D may match TRBD1 or TRBD2 (6 bases each). The CDR3 length is 15 residues. Trimming removed 4 bases at V and 4 bases at J, with 15 bases between. Germline V gene lookup returns CDR1 MNHNS and CDR2 SASEGT. The CDR3 sequence: CASSGEGGSADTQYF. The CDR3 DNA sequence: TGTGCCAGCAGTGGAGAGGGGGGTTCGGCAGATACGCAGTATTTT.

V is TRBV28 and J is TRBJ2-3; TRBD2 agrees at 7 bases. In germline, CDR1 is MDHEN, CDR2 SYDVKM. J lost 4 bases, V lost 3 bases, and 7 bases had no gene match. The CDR3 runs 15 residues. The CDR3 loop is CASSLGGPSPDTQYF. As DNA, the CDR3 is TGTGCCAGCAGTTTGGGAGGGCCGTCCCCAGATACGCAGTATTTT.

The chain carries TRBV25-1 and TRBJ2-3, with 8 bases lining up with TRBD1. CDR3 length equals 14 residues. CDR1 MGHDK and CDR2 SYGVNS come from the germline V gene. V lost 10 bases, J lost 4 bases, and 10 bases stayed unmatched. CDR3 region: CATTQTGEADTQYF. CDR3 coding DNA: TGTGCCACCACCCAGACAGGGGAGGCAGATACGCAGTATTTT.

This clonotype was seen more than once but under ten times. In DNA, the CDR3 is TGCAGTTCGGAGATTTCGGGGAACACTGAAGCTTTCTTT. Translation gives CSSEISGNTEAFF. V gene TRBV20-1 combines with J gene TRBJ1-1, with no clear D. V was cut by 8 bases and J by 1 base, with 14 bases left in between. This CDR3 has 13 amino acids. The germline gives CDR1 DFQATT, CDR2 SNEGSKA (reference sequence).

In its sample, this clonotype was seen a few times. The chain couples TRBV6-2 or TRBV6-3 to TRBJ2-7, with D perhaps assigned TRBD1 or TRBD2 (5 bases each). The germline V and J ends were trimmed by 4 bases and 12 bases, with 13 bases remaining between them. The germline V gene has CDR1 MNHEY and CDR2 SVGEGT. CDR3 size: 11 residues. This CDR3 is CASSSGTGRYF. The CDR3 region has the DNA TGTGCCAGCAGTTCCGGGACGGGCAGGTACTTC.

This clonotype was seen a handful of times. The genes are TRBV20-1 and TRBJ2-7; TRBD2 aligns across 14 bases. Germline V gene sequence: CDR1 DFQATT, CDR2 SNEGSKA (reference sequence). Trimming cost V 5 bases and J 2 bases; bases outside gene matches: 8. This CDR3 has 16 amino acids. The CDR3 region has the DNA TGCAGTGCTCGACTAGCGGGAGGGCCTGTCACCTACGAGCAGTACTTC. This translates into CSARLAGGPVTYEQYF.